Below are 25 T cell receptor beta chains sequenced from a single sample in a study of cytomegalovirus exposure and HLA in healthy donors. The PCR had 60 Vbeta and 13 Jbeta primers. Clones were read by immunoSEQ multiplex PCR, and TCRdb kept only the in-frame ones, dropping some. The sample has roughly 100,000 clones, over 60% seen once. Sequencing used PBMCs. The receptors derive from a male donor in good health and CMV-seropositive.

The rearrangement joins TRBV2 to TRBJ1-4; D possibly corresponds to TRBD1 (5 bases). Per germline, CDR1 SNHLY and CDR2 FYNNEI. The V end lost 5 bases, the J end lost 8 bases, and 9 bases lay between the germline ends. The CDR3 is 12 amino acids. CDR3 in DNA: TGTGCCAGCAGTCTCCGACAGGAAAAACTGTTTTTT. It codes for CASSLRQEKLFF.

This chain links TRBV10-3 with TRBJ2-2, with a tentative D call TRBD1 (5 bases). The ends were cut back, 11 bases at V and 6 bases at J, with 16 bases in the middle. The germline V gene encodes CDR1 ENHRY and CDR2 SYGVKD. This CDR3 is 13 amino acids long. This CDR3 reads CALARVQSGELFF. Written as DNA, the CDR3 is TGTGCCTTGGCCAGGGTACAATCCGGGGAGCTGTTTTTT.

The J gene is TRBJ2-5, the V gene TRBV9, with TRBD1 matching 10 bases. This CDR3 is 15 amino acids long. The trim removed 3 bases at V and 8 bases at J, leaving 10 bases unmatched. CDR1 is SGDLS, CDR2 YYNGEE, per germline. This CDR3 is CASSDNRDRGVTQYF. In nucleotides, the CDR3 is TGTGCCAGCAGCGATAACCGGGACAGGGGAGTTACCCAGTACTTC.

This clone was seen at least ten times. This chain connects TRBV19 to TRBJ2-2, with 8 bases lining up with TRBD2. This CDR3 spans 15 amino acids. V lost 6 bases to trimming and J lost 4 bases; unmatched junction nucleotides: 7. CDR1 LNHDA and CDR2 SQIVND come from the germline V gene (reference sequence). The CDR3 region is CASRGTRGFTGELFF. As DNA, the CDR3 is TGTGCCAGTAGGGGGACTAGAGGTTTCACCGGGGAGCTGTTTTTT.

This clone was seen a few times. V and J are TRBV5-1 and TRBJ2-7, with D perhaps TRBD2 (6 bases). Germline-derived CDR1 and CDR2 are SGHRS and YFSETQ. The CDR3 sequence is 13 residues long. V gave up 0 bases and J gave up 6 bases, with 10 bases separating them. For the CDR3, the DNA is TGCGCCAGCAGCTTGGCCTCGGGGGTCGAGCAGTACTTC. Protein product: CASSLASGVEQYF.

The rearrangement joins TRBV28 to TRBJ1-2; no definite D call. CDR3 length: 12 residues. Per germline, CDR1 MDHEN and CDR2 SYDVKM. V was cut by 2 bases and J by 5 bases, with 6 bases left in between. CDR3 bases: TGTGCCAGCAGTTTACAACGGTATGGCTACACCTTC. Protein sequence: CASSLQRYGYTF.

Here the CDR3 reads CASSLETQTDTQYF. DNA of the CDR3: TGTGCCAGCAGCTTAGAGACACAGACAGATACGCAGTATTTT. V gene TRBV7-9 combines with J gene TRBJ2-3; unclear D gene. This CDR3 region has 14 residues. CDR1 is SEHNR, CDR2 FQNEAQ, per germline (reference sequence). V lost 1 base, J lost 3 bases, and 8 bases lay in between.

The rearrangement joins TRBV5-1 to TRBJ2-2; no clear D. V was clipped by 5 bases and J by 0 bases, with 14 bases between them. The CDR3 spans 16 residues. CDR1 is SGHRS, CDR2 YFSETQ, per germline. This CDR3 reads CASSQTTRANTGELFF. The CDR3 DNA is TGCGCCAGCAGTCAAACGACTCGTGCGAACACCGGGGAGCTGTTTTTT.

The chain employs TRBV27 and TRBJ2-2; no firm D call. Trimming shortened V by 5 bases and J by 7 bases, and 11 bases separated the two germline ends. The CDR3 is 13 amino acids. Germline V gene sequence: CDR1 MNHEY, CDR2 SMNVEV (reference sequence). Here the CDR3 reads CASSRSPGGELFF. The CDR3 DNA follows: TGTGCCAGCAGTCGCTCGCCGGGCGGGGAGCTGTTTTTT.

The V gene is TRBV29-1, the J gene TRBJ1-1, with TRBD1 identical over 8 bases. The trim removed 4 bases at V and 4 bases at J, leaving 8 bases unmatched. The germline gives CDR1 SQVTM, CDR2 ANQGSEA. The length of the CDR3 is 14 residues. The CDR3 sequence: CSVARMTGATEAFF. The DNA of the CDR3 is TGCAGCGTTGCTCGGATGACAGGGGCCACTGAAGCTTTCTTT.

This chain joins TRBV19 and TRBJ2-7; no firm D call. Germline V gives CDR1 LNHDA, CDR2 SQIVND (reference sequence). Deletions cut 5 bases from V and 5 bases from J, with 19 bases between. The CDR3 covers 15 residues. The CDR3 nucleotides are TGTGCCAGTAGTTTCAACAGCTTAGAAGGCGACGAGCAGTACTTC. Protein sequence: CASSFNSLEGDEQYF. The full variable domain, its missing parts supplied by reference TRBV19 and TRBJ2-7, is DGGITQSPKYLFRKEGQNVTLSCEQNLNHDAMYWYRQDPGQGLRLIYYSQIVNDFQKGDIAEGYSVSREKKESFPLTVTSAQKNPTAFYLCASSFNSLEGDEQYFGPGTRLTVT.

This chain links TRBV5-5 with TRBJ2-1; 7 bases fit TRBD1. The CDR3 loop spans 16 amino acids. J gave up 0 bases and V 3 bases, and 6 bases lay outside the gene matches. Germline V gene data show CDR1 as SGHKS and CDR2 as YYEKEE (reference sequence). CDR3 nucleotides: TGTGCCAGCAGCTCAAAGACAGGGAGCTCCTACAATGAGCAGTTCTTC. Its protein is CASSSKTGSSYNEQFF.

J is TRBJ2-7 and V is TRBV5-4; 11 bases align to TRBD1. CDR3 size: 14 residues. V dropped 5 bases and J dropped 7; count of bases not matched to a gene: 8. Germline CDR1 is SGHNT and CDR2 is YYREEE (reference sequence). The CDR3 nucleotides read TGTGCCAGCAGTTCCGGACAGGGGGCGAGGGAGCAGTACTTC. Its protein product is CASSSGQGAREQYF.

This clone was counted between two and nine times. The gene calls are TRBV9 and TRBJ2-1, with D tentatively TRBD1 (7 bases). CDR1 SGDLS and CDR2 YYNGEE come from the germline V gene. The CDR3 runs to 16 residues. Deletions cut 0 bases from V and 1 base from J, with 11 bases between. In nucleotides, the CDR3 is TGTGCCAGCAGCGTAGTGTCAGGGGGGTCCTACAATGAGCAGTTCTTC. Translating gives CASSVVSGGSYNEQFF.

V usage is TRBV30 and J usage is TRBJ1-3, with D hard to call. Trimming took off 1 base at V and 10 bases at J, with 14 bases between the two ends. The CDR3 consists of 13 residues. CDR1 is GTSNPN and CDR2 is SVGIG in the germline V gene (reference sequence). CDR3 residues: CAWSAEAYGTIYF. The CDR3 DNA reads as TGTGCCTGGAGTGCGGAGGCGTATGGAACCATATATTTT.

The rearrangement uses TRBV20-1 and TRBJ1-2; no definite D call. The CDR3 extends over 11 amino acids. Germline V CDR1 and CDR2: DFQATT, SNEGSKA (reference sequence). The germline V and J ends were trimmed by 4 bases and 5 bases, with 8 bases remaining between them. The CDR3 DNA reads as TGCAGTGCTACCCCAGCGTATGGCTACACCTTC. It encodes CSATPAYGYTF.

V gene TRBV7-2 combines with J gene TRBJ2-3; 11 bases are a match to TRBD2. V dropped 1 base and J dropped 8; count of bases not matched to a gene: 11. CDR3 length equals 17 residues. Germline V lookup: CDR1 SGHTA, CDR2 FQGNSA. Here the CDR3 DNA reads TGTGCCAGCAGCTTAGGCCTAGCGGGAGGAGACGGTGGTACGCAGTATTTT. Translating gives CASSLGLAGGDGGTQYF.

This chain joins TRBV5-1 and TRBJ2-3; 7 nucleotides agree with TRBD1. The CDR3 length is 15 residues. V was clipped by 2 bases and J by 2 bases; unmatched bases: 5. Germline CDR1 and CDR2: SGHRS and YFSETQ. CDR3 residues: CASSLQGQSTDTQYF. The CDR3 region has the DNA TGCGCCAGCAGCTTACAGGGGCAATCCACAGATACGCAGTATTTT.

The CDR3 spells CASSRSLGGSDEQFF. The DNA of the CDR3 is TGTGCCAGCAGCCGTAGCCTAGGGGGCAGCGATGAGCAGTTCTTC. The V call is TRBV9, the J call TRBJ2-1, with TRBD1 matching 7 bases. The CDR3 covers 15 residues. Germline CDR1 reads SGDLS; CDR2 reads YYNGEE. J lost 8 bases, V lost 4 bases, and 12 bases had no gene match.

The chain has TRBV6-4 and TRBJ2-3, with TRBD2 identical over 13 bases. Germline assignment: CDR1 MRHNA and CDR2 SNTAGT. The CDR3 runs 17 residues. J gave up 6 bases and V 2 bases, and 8 bases lay outside the gene matches. The CDR3 spells CASSDPGLAGPTDTQYF. In DNA form, the CDR3 reads TGTGCCAGCAGTGACCCGGGACTAGCGGGGCCCACGGATACGCAGTATTTT.

The V gene is TRBV19, the J gene TRBJ1-2; weak D call: TRBD1 (5 bases). Trimming shortened V by 2 bases and J by 4 bases, and 8 bases separated the two germline ends. CDR3 size: 13 residues. In germline, CDR1 is LNHDA, CDR2 SQIVND (reference sequence). CDR3 DNA sequence: TGTGCCAGTAGTATAATGGGGGGCTATGGCTACACCTTC. This codes for CASSIMGGYGYTF.

A few counts support this clone. V gene TRBV7-2 combines with J gene TRBJ1-3; tentative D call: TRBD1 (6 bases). CDR3 size: 15 residues. The V end was cut by 5 bases, the J end by 5 bases, with 16 bases between. The germline CDR1 and CDR2 sequences are SGHTA and FQGNSA. The CDR3 DNA reads as TGTGCCAGCAGCCCATCAGGGGATCCAAGAAACACCATATATTTT. Residues: CASSPSGDPRNTIYF.

The V and J genes are TRBV10-3 and TRBJ1-1; D unclear. Trimming pared 4 bases from V and 1 base from J, leaving 7 bases between. This CDR3 contains 13 residues. Germline V CDR1 and CDR2: ENHRY, SYGVKD. The CDR3 nucleotides read TGTGCCATCAGTGTACACCCGAACACTGAAGCTTTCTTT. As protein: CAISVHPNTEAFF.

This clone has a single count. The genes are TRBV11-2 and TRBJ2-7; 7 bases are a match to TRBD2. The CDR3 length is 15 residues. Looked up from germline, CDR1 is SGHAT and CDR2 is FQNNGV. Trimming took 5 bases from V and 4 from J; bases not matched to a gene: 11. In nucleotides, the CDR3 is TGTGCCAGCAGCGTAGCTAGCGGTCAATCGTACGAGCAGTACTTC. The encoded protein is CASSVASGQSYEQYF.

V is TRBV29-1 and J is TRBJ2-7; TRBD1 matches 9 bases. V trimming: 4 bases; J trimming: 3 bases; junction bases outside the gene matches: 4. The germline V gene encodes CDR1 SQVTM and CDR2 ANQGSEA. This CDR3 region has 13 residues. CDR3 sequence reads: CSVVGQGLYEQYF. The CDR3 nucleotides read TGCAGCGTTGTGGGACAGGGACTCTACGAGCAGTACTTC.